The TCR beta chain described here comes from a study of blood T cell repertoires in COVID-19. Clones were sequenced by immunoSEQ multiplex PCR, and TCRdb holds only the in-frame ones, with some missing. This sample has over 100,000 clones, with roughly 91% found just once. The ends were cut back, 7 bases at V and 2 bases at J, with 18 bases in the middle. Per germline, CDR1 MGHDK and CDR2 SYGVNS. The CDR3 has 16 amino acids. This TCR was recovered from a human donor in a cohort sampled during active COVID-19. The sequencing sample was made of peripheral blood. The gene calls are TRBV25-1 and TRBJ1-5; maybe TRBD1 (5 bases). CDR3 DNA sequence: TGTGCCAGCATTGGATGGCCAGGGTTGGGCAATCAGCCCCAGCATTTT. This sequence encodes CASIGWPGLGNQPQHF.